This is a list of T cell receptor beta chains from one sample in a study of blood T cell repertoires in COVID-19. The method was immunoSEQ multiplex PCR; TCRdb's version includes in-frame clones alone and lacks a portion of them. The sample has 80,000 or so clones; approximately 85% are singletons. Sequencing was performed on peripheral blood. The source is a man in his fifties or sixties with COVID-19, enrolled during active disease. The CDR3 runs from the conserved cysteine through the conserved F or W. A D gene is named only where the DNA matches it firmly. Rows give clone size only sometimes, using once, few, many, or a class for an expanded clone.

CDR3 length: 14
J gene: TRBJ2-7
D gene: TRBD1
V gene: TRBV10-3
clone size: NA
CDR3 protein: CAISESDRVYEQYF
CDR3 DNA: TGTGCCATCAGTGAGTCGGACAGGGTTTACGAGCAGTACTTC

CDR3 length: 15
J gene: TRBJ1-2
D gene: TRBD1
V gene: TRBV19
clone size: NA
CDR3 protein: CASSTPAGGNYGYTF
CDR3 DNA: TGTGCCTCGTCAACCCCTGCAGGGGGTAACTATGGCTACACCTTC

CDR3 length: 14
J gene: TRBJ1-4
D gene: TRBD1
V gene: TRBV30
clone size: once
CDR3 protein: CAWSDDRGLEKLFF
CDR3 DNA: TGTGCCTGGAGTGACGACAGGGGGCTGGAAAAACTGTTTTTT

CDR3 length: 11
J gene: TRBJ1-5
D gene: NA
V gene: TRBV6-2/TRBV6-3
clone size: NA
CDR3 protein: CASSTGLPQHF
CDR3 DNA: TGTGCCAGCAGTACAGGGCTTCCCCAGCATTTT

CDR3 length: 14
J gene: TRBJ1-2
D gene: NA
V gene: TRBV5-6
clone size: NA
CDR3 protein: CASSLVSGKGGYTF
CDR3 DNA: TGTGCCAGCAGCTTGGTATCAGGGAAGGGTGGCTACACCTTC

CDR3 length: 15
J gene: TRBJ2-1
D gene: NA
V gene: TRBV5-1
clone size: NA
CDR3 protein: CASSSLGEAYNEQFF
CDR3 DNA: TGCGCCAGCAGTTCTCTGGGGGAGGCCTACAATGAGCAGTTCTTC

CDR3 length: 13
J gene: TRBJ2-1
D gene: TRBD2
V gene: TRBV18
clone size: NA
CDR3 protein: CASSQDLAGEQFF
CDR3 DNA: TGTGCCAGCTCGCAGGACCTAGCGGGAGAGCAGTTCTTC

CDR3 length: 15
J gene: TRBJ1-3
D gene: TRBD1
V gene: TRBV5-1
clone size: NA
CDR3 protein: CASSTGRGHGNTIYF
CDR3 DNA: TGCGCCAGCAGCACGGGCAGGGGGCACGGAAACACCATATATTTT

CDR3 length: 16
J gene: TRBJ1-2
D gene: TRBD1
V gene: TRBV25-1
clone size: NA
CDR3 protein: CASSDAAGTGGYGYTF
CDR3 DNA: TGTGCCAGCAGTGATGCGGCGGGGACAGGGGGCTATGGCTACACCTTC

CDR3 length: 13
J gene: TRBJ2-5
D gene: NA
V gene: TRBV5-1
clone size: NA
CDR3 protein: CASSLGNGETQYF
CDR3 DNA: TGCGCCAGCAGCTTGGGTAACGGAGAGACCCAGTACTTC

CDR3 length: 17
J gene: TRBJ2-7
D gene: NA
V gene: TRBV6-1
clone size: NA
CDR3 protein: CASSEGGWQGNFREQYF
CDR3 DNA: TGTGCCAGCAGTGAAGGAGGCTGGCAGGGGAATTTCCGCGAGCAGTACTTC

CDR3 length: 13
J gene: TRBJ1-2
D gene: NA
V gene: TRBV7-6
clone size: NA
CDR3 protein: CASSLAGVEGYTF
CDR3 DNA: TGTGCCAGCAGCTTAGCAGGGGTCGAAGGCTACACCTTC

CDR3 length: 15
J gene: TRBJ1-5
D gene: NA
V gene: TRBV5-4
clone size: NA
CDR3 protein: CASSVPGGVNQPQHF
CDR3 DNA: TGTGCCAGCAGCGTTCCGGGGGGCGTCAATCAGCCCCAGCATTTT

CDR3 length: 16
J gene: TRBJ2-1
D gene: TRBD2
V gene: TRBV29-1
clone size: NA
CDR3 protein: CSVEELAGDSYNEQFF
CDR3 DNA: TGCAGCGTTGAAGAACTAGCGGGAGACTCCTACAATGAGCAGTTCTTC

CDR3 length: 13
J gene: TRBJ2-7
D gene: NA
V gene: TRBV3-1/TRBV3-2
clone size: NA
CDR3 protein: CASSHRSRSEQYF
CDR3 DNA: TGTGCCAGCAGCCATAGGTCTAGGTCCGAGCAGTACTTC

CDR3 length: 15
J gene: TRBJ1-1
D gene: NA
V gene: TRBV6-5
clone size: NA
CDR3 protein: CASRGRRERNTEAFF
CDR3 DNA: TGTGCCAGCAGGGGGCGCAGGGAAAGGAACACTGAAGCTTTCTTT

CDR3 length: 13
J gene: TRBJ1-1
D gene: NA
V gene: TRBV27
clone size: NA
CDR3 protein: CASSFSIRTEAFF
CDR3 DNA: TGTGCCAGCAGTTTCTCTATTCGCACTGAAGCTTTCTTT

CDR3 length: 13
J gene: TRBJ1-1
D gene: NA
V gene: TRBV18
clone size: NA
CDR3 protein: CASSPNKNTEAFF
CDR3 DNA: TGTGCCAGCTCACCTAACAAGAACACTGAAGCTTTCTTT

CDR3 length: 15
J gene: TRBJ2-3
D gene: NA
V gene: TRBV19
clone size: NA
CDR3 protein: CASIPAGARANTQYF
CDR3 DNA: TGTGCCAGTATCCCCGCGGGGGCGAGGGCCAATACGCAGTATTTT

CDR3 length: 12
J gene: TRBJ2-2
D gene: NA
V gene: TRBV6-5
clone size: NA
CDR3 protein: CASSAQTGELFF
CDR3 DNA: TGTGCCAGCAGCGCCCAAACTGGGGAGCTGTTTTTT

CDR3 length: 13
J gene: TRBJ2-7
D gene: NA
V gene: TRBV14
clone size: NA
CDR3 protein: CASSYGGRHEQYF
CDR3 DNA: TGTGCCAGCAGCTACGGTGGGCGCCACGAGCAGTACTTC

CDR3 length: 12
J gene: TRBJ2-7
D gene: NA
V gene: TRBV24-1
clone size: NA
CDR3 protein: CATSASEAEQYF
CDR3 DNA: TGTGCCACCAGTGCGTCCGAGGCCGAGCAGTACTTC